This T cell receptor beta chain derives from a study of T cells after posttransplantation cyclophosphamide. General study points: Blood and skin or GI T cell repertoires showed limited TRB overlap. Donor CD8+ memory clones often dominated recipient blood repertoires at later times. Recipient CMV seropositivity and CMV reactivation strongly tracked TRB clonality.

There are 15 residues in the CDR3. Germline CDR1 is SGHRS and CDR2 is YFSETQ. V gave up 4 bases and J gave up 1 base; unmatched junction bases: 6. Sequencing used immunoSEQ multiplex PCR; TCRdb keeps in-frame clones, though not all of them. The table lists 45,000 or so clones, approximately 90% of them singletons. Points on this clone: What it binds is not known.

The related graft donor's blood sample was taken on the day of bone marrow donation. The TCR originated in a woman aged 45 to 65 in good health and a related stem cell transplant donor. The source material was PBMCs. The chain links TRBV5-1 to TRBJ2-3, with TRBD2 identical over 7 bases. Here the CDR3 DNA reads TGCGCCAGCAGCCTCAGACTAGCCGGCACAGATACGCAGTATTTT. Its protein product is CASSLRLAGTDTQYF.